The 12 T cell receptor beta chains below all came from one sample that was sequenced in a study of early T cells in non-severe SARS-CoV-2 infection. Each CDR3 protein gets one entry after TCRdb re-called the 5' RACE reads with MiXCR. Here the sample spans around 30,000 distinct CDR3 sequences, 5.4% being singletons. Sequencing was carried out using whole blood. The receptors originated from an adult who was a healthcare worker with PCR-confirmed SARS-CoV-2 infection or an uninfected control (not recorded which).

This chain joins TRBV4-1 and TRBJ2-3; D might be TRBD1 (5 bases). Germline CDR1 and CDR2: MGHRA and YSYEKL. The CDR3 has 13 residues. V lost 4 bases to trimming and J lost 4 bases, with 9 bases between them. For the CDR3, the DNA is TGCGCCAGCAGCCGAGTAGGGGCAGATACGCAGTATTTT. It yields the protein CASSRVGADTQYF.

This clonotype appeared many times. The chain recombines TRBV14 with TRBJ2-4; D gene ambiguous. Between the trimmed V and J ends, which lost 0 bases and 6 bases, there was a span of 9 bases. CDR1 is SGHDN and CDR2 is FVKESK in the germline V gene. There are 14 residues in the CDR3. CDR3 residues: CASSQDRAVNIQYF. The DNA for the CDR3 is TGTGCCAGCAGCCAAGATCGCGCGGTAAACATTCAGTACTTC.

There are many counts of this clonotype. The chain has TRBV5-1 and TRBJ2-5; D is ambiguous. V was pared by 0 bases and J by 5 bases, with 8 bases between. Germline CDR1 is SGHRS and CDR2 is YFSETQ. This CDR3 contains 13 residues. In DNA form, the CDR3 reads TGCGCCAGCAGCTTGGAAGAAGGGGAGACCCAGTACTTC. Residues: CASSLEEGETQYF.

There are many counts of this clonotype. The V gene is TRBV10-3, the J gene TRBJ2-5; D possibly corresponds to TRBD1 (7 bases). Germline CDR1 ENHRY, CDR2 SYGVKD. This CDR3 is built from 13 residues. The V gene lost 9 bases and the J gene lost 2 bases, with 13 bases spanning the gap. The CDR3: CAMGGQRQETQYF. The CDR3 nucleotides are TGTGCCATGGGGGGACAGCGACAAGAGACCCAGTACTTC.

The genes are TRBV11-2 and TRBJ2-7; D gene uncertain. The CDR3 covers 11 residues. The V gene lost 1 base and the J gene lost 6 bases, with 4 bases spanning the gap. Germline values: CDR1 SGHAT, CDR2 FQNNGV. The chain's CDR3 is CASSLAGEQYF. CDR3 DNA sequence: TGTGCCAGCAGCTTAGCAGGCGAGCAGTACTTC.

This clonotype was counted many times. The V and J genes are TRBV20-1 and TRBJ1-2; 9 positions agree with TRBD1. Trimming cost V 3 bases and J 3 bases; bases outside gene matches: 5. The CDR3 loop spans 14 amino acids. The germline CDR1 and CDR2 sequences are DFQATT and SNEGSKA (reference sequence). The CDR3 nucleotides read TGCAGTGCTAGGGGGACAGGGCAGGACTATGGCTACACCTTC. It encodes CSARGTGQDYGYTF.

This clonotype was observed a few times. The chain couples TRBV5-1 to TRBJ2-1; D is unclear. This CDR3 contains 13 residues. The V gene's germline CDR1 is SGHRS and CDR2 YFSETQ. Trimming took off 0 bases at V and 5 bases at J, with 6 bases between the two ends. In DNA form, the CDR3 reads TGCGCCAGCAGCTTGGAGTGGGACAATGAGCAGTTCTTC. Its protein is CASSLEWDNEQFF.

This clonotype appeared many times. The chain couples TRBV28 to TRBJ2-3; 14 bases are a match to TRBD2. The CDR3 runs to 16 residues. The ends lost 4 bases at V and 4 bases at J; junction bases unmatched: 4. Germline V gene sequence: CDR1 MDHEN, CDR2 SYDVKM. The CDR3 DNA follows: TGTGCCAGCAGTTCGACTAGCGGGAGGGTCCCAGATACGCAGTATTTT. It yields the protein CASSSTSGRVPDTQYF.

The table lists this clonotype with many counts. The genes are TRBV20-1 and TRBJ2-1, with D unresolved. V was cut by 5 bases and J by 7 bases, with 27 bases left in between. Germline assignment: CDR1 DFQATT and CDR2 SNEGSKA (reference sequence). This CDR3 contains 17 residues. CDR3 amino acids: CSAPDLTFSLYTNEQFF. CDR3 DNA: TGCAGTGCTCCGGACCTAACTTTCTCGCTATACACGAATGAGCAGTTCTTC.

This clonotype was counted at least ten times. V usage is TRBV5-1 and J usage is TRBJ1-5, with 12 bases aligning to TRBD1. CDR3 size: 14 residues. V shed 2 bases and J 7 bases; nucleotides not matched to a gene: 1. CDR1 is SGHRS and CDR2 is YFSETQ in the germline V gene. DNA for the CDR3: TGCGCCAGCAGCTTCGGGACAGGGGGCCAGCCCCAGCATTTT. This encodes CASSFGTGGQPQHF.

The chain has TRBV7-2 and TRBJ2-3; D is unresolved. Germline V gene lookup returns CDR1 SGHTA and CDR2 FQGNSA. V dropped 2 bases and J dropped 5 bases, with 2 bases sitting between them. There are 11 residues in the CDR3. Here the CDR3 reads CASSLKDTQYF. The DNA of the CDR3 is TGTGCCAGCAGCTTAAAAGATACGCAGTATTTT.

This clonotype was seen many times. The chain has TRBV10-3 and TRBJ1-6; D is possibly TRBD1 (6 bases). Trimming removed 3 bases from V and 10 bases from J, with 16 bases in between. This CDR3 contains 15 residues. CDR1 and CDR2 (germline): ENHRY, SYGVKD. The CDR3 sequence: CAISEVSGERSPLHF. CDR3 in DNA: TGTGCCATCAGTGAAGTGTCAGGGGAGCGATCACCCCTCCACTTT.